This record looks at one T cell receptor (beta chain) sequence and its context. Its antigen remains unidentified. This entry is derived from a study of cytomegalovirus exposure and HLA in healthy donors. Across the whole study: In terms of ancestry, the Caucasian-associated cluster contained about four fifths of the approximately 430 genotyped donors.

The germline gives CDR1 SGHTA, CDR2 FQGNSA. The CDR3 extends over 18 amino acids. Trimming removed 2 bases from V and 0 bases from J; junction bases left unmatched: 7. Study-level findings and limits: Further analysis was carried out later, and it showed several of the most significant clusters appearing linked to common viral pathogens. The study had only CMV serostatus as immune exposure information. Presence/absence results assume similar sequencing depth per donor, which may not hold.

PCR involved 60 Vbeta and 13 Jbeta primers. Profiling relied on immunoSEQ multiplex PCR, and the TCRdb table lists in-frame clones only, not all of them. The table lists roughly 170,000 clones, 76% of them singletons. This clonotype originated in a female donor in good health and CMV-seronegative. Sequenced material: PBMCs. The rearrangement links TRBV7-2 to TRBJ1-6; 7 nucleotides match TRBD1. This chain's CDR3 is CASSLTGTASSYNSPLHF. Written as DNA, the CDR3 is TGTGCCAGCAGCTTAACGGGGACAGCAAGCTCCTATAATTCACCCCTCCACTTT.